This T cell receptor beta chain came from a study of T cell responses to AZD1222 COVID-19 vaccine. Findings and caveats of the study: Reportedly, close to half of spike-specific TCRs are directed against unmutated variant regions. Spike-specific TCRs gained breadth and depth after people received two AZD1222 doses.

CDR1 and CDR2 from the germline V gene are SNHLY and FYNNEI. The junction had 8 bases not matched to a gene; V was cut back by 6 bases and J by 4 bases. The CDR3 has 15 amino acids. It was second doses at about 4 or about 12 weeks that were pooled. The table lists this clone with a count of one. Its cognate antigen is unknown. Sequencing used immunoSEQ multiplex PCR; TCRdb keeps in-frame clones, though not all of them. The profile shows fewer than 85,000 clones, roughly 84% of them singletons. Here the sequenced sample was peripheral blood, taken 28 days after the second AZD1222 dose. The clonotype comes from an adult who received the AZD1222 COVID-19 vaccine. This rearrangement joins TRBV2 to TRBJ1-4; the match to TRBD1 covers 7 bases. This CDR3 reads CASRGGQAFNEKLFF. The CDR3 DNA is TGTGCCAGCAGGGGAGGACAGGCATTTAATGAAAAACTGTTTTTT.